This T cell receptor (beta chain) was profiled in a study of shared clonotypes between healthy human individuals. Study background: Per-donor plates numbered three CD4 naive, three CD4 memory, two CD8 naive and one CD8 memory. Whole-study findings and limits: Rarefaction exposed incomplete sorted-subset sequencing despite large depth. Clonotypes shared by all four sorted-subset donors had higher generation probabilities than non-shared clonotypes. As a rule, naive subsets had a larger estimated richness than memory subsets.

Method: immunoSEQ multiplex PCR; TCRdb's copy keeps in-frame clones and lacks some. The sample gives fewer than 800,000 clones, around 92% of which show up once; 24% is in the top ten. With regard to this clone: What it recognizes is unknown.

In the naive CD8 group, cells lacked CD45RO and were positively selected for CCR7, so terminally differentiated effector memory CD45RA+ cells were left out. The V end was cut by 2 bases, the J end by 4 bases, with 12 bases between. In germline, CDR1 is SEHNR, CDR2 FQNEAQ (reference sequence). The CDR3 has 14 residues. Sequencing was carried out using naive CD8+ T cells sorted from blood. This TCR was sampled from a man in his thirties or forties in good health. The genes are TRBV7-9 and TRBJ2-7; no firm D call. The CDR3 spells CASSLHSRGYEQYF. CDR3 DNA sequence: TGTGCCAGCAGCTTACATTCACGCGGATACGAGCAGTACTTC.